Below are 28 T cell receptor beta chains sequenced from a single sample in a study of tumor-infiltrating lymphocytes in primary liver carcinoma. With roughly 500 ng total RNA as template and a constant-region primer, TCR beta cDNA was made. A slightly modified ARM-PCR protocol with three nested multiplex PCR rounds produced these TCR beta libraries. Researchers ran the first two PCR rounds for roughly 11 cycles each with TRBV1-TRBV30 forward primers and a C-beta reverse primer. TCRdb reprocessed the multiplex PCR reads via MiXCR and lists one record per CDR3 protein. The sample lists about 350,000 distinct CDR3 sequences, about 65% occurring once. Blood RNA came from unsorted whole blood; germline DNA was also extracted. The sequenced sample consisted of peripheral blood. The receptor source for this set is a man aged 40-55 years with primary liver carcinoma and hepatitis B virus infection.

With respect to this clonotype: One end of the junction varies from germline; a read error may be responsible. The chain couples TRBV11-2 to TRBJ2-1, with D perhaps given as TRBD1 or TRBD2 (5 bases each). There are 15 residues in the CDR3. Per the germline V gene, CDR1 is SGHAT and CDR2 is FQNNGV. The CDR3 is CASSLVRDRYNEQFF. The CDR3 nucleotides are TGTGCCAGTAGCTTAGTTCGGGACCGCTACAATGAGCAGTTCTTC.

The genes are TRBV2 and TRBJ2-4; possible D gene TRBD1, 5 bases. With 1 base removed from V and 0 bases from J, the gap between germline ends came to 10 bases. There are 16 residues in the CDR3. The germline gives CDR1 SNHLY, CDR2 FYNNEI. This CDR3 is CASSEGDSPAKNIQYF. In nucleotides, the CDR3 is TGTGCCAGCAGTGAAGGAGACAGTCCAGCCAAAAACATTCAGTACTTC.

CDR3 in DNA: TGTGCCGGACAGGGACAAGGCGAGCAGTACTTC. It translates to CAGQGQGEQYF. The rearrangement uses TRBV30 and TRBJ2-7, with 8 bases matching TRBD1. Unmatched junction bases numbered 6, after V lost 8 bases and J lost 6 bases. The CDR3 runs 11 residues. CDR1 GTSNPN and CDR2 SVGIG come from the germline V gene (reference sequence). The variable domain in full, completed from reference TRBV30 and TRBJ2-7, reads SQTIHQWPATLVQPVGSPLSLECTVEGTSNPNLYWYRQAAGRGLQLLFYSVGIGQISSEVPQNLSASRPQDRQFILSSKKLLLSDSGFYLCAGQGQGEQYFGPGTRLTVT.

Details on this clonotype: A much larger clone lies one base from this, so it may be a read error. The gene calls are TRBV12-3 or TRBV12-4 and TRBJ2-1; 12 positions agree with TRBD1. This CDR3 is built from 15 residues. In nucleotides, the CDR3 is TGTGCCAGCAGCCCAGGGGACAGGGGGCGTAATGAGCGGTTCTTC. It yields the protein CASSPGDRGRNERFF.

This clonotype was counted a few times. The rearrangement uses TRBV6-4 and TRBJ1-5; D is undetermined. The CDR3 length is 15 residues. The V end lost 0 bases, the J end lost 6 bases, and 12 bases lay between the germline ends. CDR1 and CDR2 (germline): MRHNA, SNTAGT. CDR3 protein: CASSDSWRVRQPQHF. For the CDR3, the DNA is TGTGCCAGCAGTGACTCGTGGAGGGTACGTCAGCCCCAGCATTTT.

With regard to this clonotype: A much larger clone differs from this one at a single base, so this may be a read error. The V gene is TRBV6-6, the J gene TRBJ2-5; D uncertain. Trimming removed 1 base at V and 5 bases at J, with 8 bases between. From germline, CDR1 is MNHNY and CDR2 SVGAGI (reference sequence). The CDR3 is 13 residues long. CDR3 sequence (DNA): TGTGCCAGCAGTTACTTGGTGAGGGAGACCCAGTACTTC. Amino acids: CASSYLVRETQYF.

The chain combines TRBV11-2 with TRBJ2-5; D uncertain. The length of the CDR3 is 15 residues. CDR1 and CDR2 from the germline V gene are SGHAT and FQNNGV. Trimming took off 5 bases at V and 2 bases at J, with 15 bases between the two ends. The CDR3, as DNA: TGTGCCAGCAGCCCCAAGGCGAGGATGCAAGAGACCCAGTACTTC. Amino acid sequence: CASSPKARMQETQYF. Together with reference TRBV11-2 and TRBJ2-5, the CDR3 gives the full variable domain: EAGVAQSPRYKIIEKRQSVAFWCNPISGHATLYWYQQILGQGPKLLIQFQNNGVVDDSQLPKDRFSAERLKGVDSTLKIQPAKLEDSAVYLCASSPKARMQETQYFGPGTRLLVL.

This clonotype was detected a few times. Possible read error: a much larger clone is one base away. It is likely a read error, because the conserved phenylalanine at the end of the CDR3 is missing. The chain is built from TRBV4-2 and TRBJ2-1; D is undetermined. Trimming removed 1 base from V and 7 bases from J, with 8 bases in between. The CDR3 length is 13 residues. CDR1 and CDR2 from the germline V gene are LGHNA and YNFKEQ. The CDR3: CASSQAPVNEQFS. The DNA for the CDR3 is TGTGCCAGCAGCCAAGCCCCGGTGAATGAGCAGTTCTCC.

A remark on this clonotype: A single base separates this from a much larger clone, so it may be a read error. This sequence joins TRBV4-2 and TRBJ2-3; the D call may be TRBD1 or TRBD2 (5 bases each). Per germline, CDR1 LGHNA and CDR2 YNFKEQ. The CDR3 consists of 14 residues. CDR3 DNA: TGTGCCAGCAGCCAGATCGGGGCGCAAGATACGCGGTATTTT. It is translated as CASSQIGAQDTRYF.

Of note for this clonotype: This may come from a read error, since a much larger clone is one base off. The chain employs TRBV6-1 and TRBJ1-1, with D perhaps TRBD1 (6 bases). This CDR3 has 14 residues. The germline V and J ends were trimmed by 6 bases and 4 bases, with 15 bases remaining between them. Germline values: CDR1 MNHNS, CDR2 SASEGT. This CDR3 is CASRPGAGVTEAFF. The CDR3 coding sequence is TGTGCCAGCAGGCCCGGGGCAGGGGTCACTGAAGCTTTCTTT.

This clonotype has more than one count but fewer than ten. The chain uses TRBV12-3 or TRBV12-4 and TRBJ1-4; TRBD1 might be the D (5 bases). The CDR3 runs to 15 residues. The germline V and J ends were trimmed by 6 bases and 0 bases, with 11 bases remaining between them. Here the CDR3 reads CASSLQVATNEKLFF. CDR3 DNA: TGTGCCAGCAGCCTACAGGTTGCAACTAATGAAAAACTGTTTTTT.

This clonotype was counted a few times. The genes are TRBV7-9 and TRBJ2-6; 8 bases fit TRBD1. The germline gives CDR1 SEHNR, CDR2 FQNEAQ (reference sequence). The CDR3 has 15 residues. V gave up 4 bases and J gave up 2 bases; unmatched junction bases: 1. CDR3 nucleotide sequence: TGTGCCAGCAGCTGGACAGGGCCTGGGGCCAACGTCCTGACTTTC. Protein: CASSWTGPGANVLTF. The whole variable domain, remainder taken from reference TRBV7-9 and TRBJ2-6, is DTGVSQNPRHKITKRGQNVTFRCDPISEHNRLYWYRQTLGQGPEFLTYFQNEAQLEKSRLLSDRFSAERPKGSFSTLEIQRTEQGDSAMYLCASSWTGPGANVLTFGAGSRLTVL.

A remark on this clonotype: A clone one base away is much larger, so this may be a read error. The J gene is TRBJ2-5, the V gene TRBV6-2 or TRBV6-3; 8 bases agree with TRBD1. CDR1 is MNHEY, CDR2 SVGEGT, per germline. The CDR3 is 17 amino acids. The CDR3 protein is CASGYFSGTGGQETQYF. DNA of the CDR3: TGTGCCAGCGGTTACTTTTCCGGGACAGGCGGCCAAGAGACCCAGTACTTC.

Concerning this clonotype itself: One end of the junction varies from germline; a read error may be responsible. The V and J genes are TRBV5-8 and TRBJ2-1, with 16 nucleotides matching TRBD2. Germline V gene lookup returns CDR1 SGHTS and CDR2 YDEGEE. The CDR3 totals 19 residues. The CDR3 coding sequence is TGTGCCGGCAGGCACGAGGGACTAGCGGGAGGGAGCTCCTACAATGAGCAGTTCTTC. Translating it yields CAGRHEGLAGGSSYNEQFF. Complete variable domain (other parts from reference TRBV5-8 and TRBJ2-1): EAGVTQSPTHLIKTRGQQATLRCSPISGHTSVYWYQQALGLGLQFLLWYDEGEERNRGNFPPRFSGRQFPNYSSELNVNALELEDSALYLCAGRHEGLAGGSSYNEQFFGPGTRLTVL.

Comment on this clonotype: One end of the junction does not line up with germline, which may come from a read error. The V gene is TRBV28, the J gene TRBJ1-2; D is unclear. The CDR3 runs 11 residues. Germline V lookup: CDR1 MDHEN, CDR2 SYDVKM. The CDR3 DNA reads TGTGCCAGCAGTTCAATGGCAGCGCTCATCTTC. Translating gives CASSSMAALIF.

This clonotype has a count of ten or more. The chain links TRBV14 to TRBJ2-3; D not certain. CDR1 and CDR2 (germline): SGHDN, FVKESK. There are 17 residues in the CDR3. The V end lost 4 bases, the J end lost 2 bases, and 19 bases lay between the germline ends. CDR3 in DNA: TGTGCCAGCAGCCTAAGCAAGGGTCTGGTGCCCACAGATACGCAGTATTTT. Translated: CASSLSKGLVPTDTQYF.

On this clonotype: Since no conserved phenylalanine or tryptophan closes the CDR3, a read error is the likely cause. The chain uses TRBV12-3 or TRBV12-4 and TRBJ2-2, with TRBD2 as a possible D gene (5 bases). The CDR3 is 13 residues long. Trimming removed 10 bases at V and 7 bases at J, with 16 bases between. Here the CDR3 reads CATLGSPIGELFS. The CDR3 coding sequence is TGTGCCACATTGGGGAGCCCGATCGGGGAGCTGTTTTCT.

Points on this clonotype: A read error may produce the germline difference seen at one junction end. This chain joins TRBV7-8 and TRBJ2-7; D unclear. The germline V gene encodes CDR1 SGHVS and CDR2 FQNEAQ. The CDR3 has 13 amino acids. CDR3 in DNA: TGTGCCGGCAGCTTAGAGGCGAACTACGAGCAGTACTTC. It encodes CAGSLEANYEQYF. The entire variable domain, with the rest obtained from reference TRBV7-8 and TRBJ2-7, is as follows: GAGVSQSPRYKVAKRGQDVALRCDPISGHVSLFWYQQALGQGPEFLTYFQNEAQLDKSGLPSDRFFAERPEGSVSTLKIQRTQQEDSAVYLCAGSLEANYEQYFGPGTRLTVT.

This clonotype was detected many times. The CDR3 DNA is TGCAGCGTTCACAGCGGGAGCGACGAGCAGTACTTC. It is translated as CSVHSGSDEQYF. The chain has TRBV29-1 and TRBJ2-7, with 8 bases matching TRBD2. The V and J ends lost 5 bases and 5 bases, in that order; junction bases with no gene match: 5. CDR3 length: 12 amino acids. Germline V CDR1 and CDR2: SQVTM, ANQGSEA.

Only a few counts were recorded for this clonotype. It may be a read error: a sequence one base away is much more abundant. The chain links TRBV29-1 to TRBJ2-6; no clear D gene. This CDR3 contains 16 residues. CDR1 is SQVTM and CDR2 is ANQGSEA in the germline V gene. Trimming left V 5 bases short and J 1 base short, with 15 bases between. The CDR3, as DNA: TGCAGCGTTAACGAAAGAGCGAATTCTGGGGCCAACGTCCTGACTTTC. Translating gives CSVNERANSGANVLTF.

This clonotype was seen just once. This clone may be a read error of a much larger clone one base away. The V and J genes are TRBV10-3 and TRBJ1-1, with D perhaps matching TRBD1 (6 bases). This CDR3 comprises 14 residues. Looked up from germline, CDR1 is ENHRY and CDR2 is SYGVKD. The CDR3 sequence: CGTGGRNWDTEAFF. CDR3 nucleotide sequence: TGTGGCACCGGGGGCAGGAATTGGGACACTGAAGCTTTCTTT.

Concerning this clonotype itself: A much bigger clone sits one base away, suggesting this may be a read error. Given the absence of the conserved phenylalanine or tryptophan at the CDR3 end, a read error is likely. The chain has TRBV6-2 or TRBV6-3 and TRBJ2-5, with no clear D. The CDR3 sequence is 14 residues long. CDR1 and CDR2 (germline): MNHEY, SVGEGT. V lost 2 bases to trimming and J lost 6 bases, with 13 bases between them. The CDR3 DNA reads as TGTGCCAGCAGTTACAGTTCGGGTTTCAAGACCCAGTACTCC. This codes for CASSYSSGFKTQYS.

The rearrangement joins TRBV4-1 to TRBJ2-3, with D possibly TRBD2 on 5 matching bases. Looked up from germline, CDR1 is MGHRA and CDR2 is YSYEKL. The V end was cut by 1 base, the J end by 2 bases, with 13 bases between. This CDR3 is built from 16 residues. This CDR3 is CASSQVGEGVTDTQYF. The CDR3 nucleotides read TGCGCCAGCAGCCAAGTAGGTGAGGGAGTCACAGATACGCAGTATTTT.

This rearrangement joins TRBV10-3 to TRBJ1-2, with D tentatively TRBD1 (5 bases). The CDR3 consists of 15 residues. The V end was cut by 3 bases, the J end by 4 bases, with 15 bases between. Germline V gene lookup returns CDR1 ENHRY and CDR2 SYGVKD. CDR3 bases: TGTGCCATCAGTGAACTTGGGCAGGGTTCCTATGGCTACACCTTC. Translated: CAISELGQGSYGYTF.

The table lists this clonotype with a few counts. At one boundary the junction diverges from the germline segment, which might be a read error. The rearrangement joins TRBV6-1 to TRBJ1-2, with TRBD1 matching 9 bases. The CDR3 contains 14 residues. Germline V gene data show CDR1 as MNHNS and CDR2 as SASEGT. The CDR3 loop is CTSCVGQGNYGYTF. The CDR3 DNA is TGTACCAGCTGTGTAGGACAGGGGAACTATGGCTACACCTTC.

This clonotype was counted a single time. This chain connects TRBV12-3 or TRBV12-4 to TRBJ2-1; no clear D gene. V was cut by 5 bases and J by 8 bases, with 13 bases left in between. This CDR3 region has 13 residues. CDR3 coding DNA: TGTGCCAGCAGTCAGAAAAAATACCATGAGCAGTTCTTC. It translates to CASSQKKYHEQFF.

On this clonotype itself: A much larger clone sits a single nucleotide away, making a read error possible. The chain uses TRBV10-3 and TRBJ1-4, with unresolved D. Germline CDR1 ENHRY, CDR2 SYGVKD. The germline V and J ends were trimmed by 0 bases and 12 bases, with 11 bases remaining between them. The CDR3 length is 13 residues. Written as DNA, the CDR3 is TGTGCCATCAGTGAGTCGACGCGTGTGCAACTGTTTTTT. Translating gives CAISESTRVQLFF.

A few counts support this clonotype. The rearrangement joins TRBV5-7 to TRBJ2-3; D perhaps matches TRBD1 (5 bases). TRBV5-7 has ORF status, its function being uncertain. This CDR3 spans 14 amino acids. V lost 3 bases to trimming and J lost 3 bases, with 11 bases between them. This CDR3 is CASSSTTDTDTQYF. The CDR3 nucleotides are TGTGCCAGCAGCTCTACGACAGATACAGATACGCAGTATTTT.